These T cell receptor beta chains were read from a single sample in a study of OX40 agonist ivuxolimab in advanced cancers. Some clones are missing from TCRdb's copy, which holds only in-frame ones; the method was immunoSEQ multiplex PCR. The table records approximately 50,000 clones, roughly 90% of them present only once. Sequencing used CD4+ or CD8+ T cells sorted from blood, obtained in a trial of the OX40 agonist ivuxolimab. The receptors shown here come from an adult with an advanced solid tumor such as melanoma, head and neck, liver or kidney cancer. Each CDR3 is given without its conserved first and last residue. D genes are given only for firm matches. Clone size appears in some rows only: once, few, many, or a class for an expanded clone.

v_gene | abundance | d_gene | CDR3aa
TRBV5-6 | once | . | ASSSGGPRAQPQH
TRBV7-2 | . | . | ASSFPVPRDTQY
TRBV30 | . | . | AWSVGRDGYT
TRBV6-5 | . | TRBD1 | ASSYSGTGGGDTQY
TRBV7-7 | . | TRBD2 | ASSFLAGGNTGELF
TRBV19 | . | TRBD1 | ASSGTGGSSSDTGELF
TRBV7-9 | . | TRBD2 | ASSPPAGVNTQY
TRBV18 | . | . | ASSPLTSTDTQY
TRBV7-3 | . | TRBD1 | ASSQSRDSVTQY
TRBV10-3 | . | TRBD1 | AISVSPGTGNNPYEQY
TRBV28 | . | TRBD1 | ASSLSGQGIYEQF
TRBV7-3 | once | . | ASSSRAGTDTQY
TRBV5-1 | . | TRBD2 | ASSLVSGRRTGELF
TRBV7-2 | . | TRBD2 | ASSPRTSGRDGELF
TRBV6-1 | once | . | ASRQGREGTEAF
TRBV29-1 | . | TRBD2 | SVAAGGPGNEQF
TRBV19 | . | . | ASTPGGYNQPQH
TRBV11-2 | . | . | ASSFTSSGANVLT
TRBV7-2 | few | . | ASSLTKNYNEQF
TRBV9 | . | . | ASSYIFGDLLENYNEQF
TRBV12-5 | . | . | ASGLNPPRRENQPQH
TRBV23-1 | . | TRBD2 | ASSLTERDSYNEQF
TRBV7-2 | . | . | ASSLAPGLGYT
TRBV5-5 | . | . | ASSLDRNQPQH
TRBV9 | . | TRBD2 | ASSVSGGETQY
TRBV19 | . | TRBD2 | ASSTGTLAGQETQY
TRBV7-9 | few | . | ASSRWELF
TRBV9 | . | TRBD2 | ASSVGLAGGYEQY
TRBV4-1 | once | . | ASSQDRGAGQYPGTQY
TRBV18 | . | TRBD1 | ASSPQQGVGEQY
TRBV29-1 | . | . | SVGGTNNEQF
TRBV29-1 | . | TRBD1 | SVPGQGWETQY
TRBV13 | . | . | ASSSGGRGETQY
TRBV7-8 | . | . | ASSRTTGSIDTQY
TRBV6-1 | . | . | ASSVEGLSGNTIY
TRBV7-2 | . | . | ASSLADSYEQY
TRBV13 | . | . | ASTVWTTYNEQF
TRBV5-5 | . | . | ASSSLSGDSPLH
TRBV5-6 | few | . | ASSPLPRSKETQY
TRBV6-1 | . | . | ASSEALQVGEQY